This T cell receptor (beta chain) is from a study of blood T cell repertoires in COVID-19. At the level of the study: Samples taken during acute and convalescent COVID-19 were collected in the United States, Italy and Spain. Nucleic acid was either cDNA or gDNA, and it came from T cells, B-cell-depleted T cells, or PBMCs.

Authors' analysis steps: The authors estimated nucleated cell counts from reference gene primer amplification. Libraries were prepared by immunoSEQ multiplex PCR; TCRdb keeps only in-frame clonotypes and omits some of them. V, J and clone size were drawn from that table, and D and trimming were deduced from the DNA. In the table there are approximately 69,000 clones, less than 85% of which are singletons. CDR1 DFQATT and CDR2 SNEGSKA come from the germline V gene (reference sequence). J was trimmed by 5 bases and V by 3 bases; bases with no gene match: 6. The CDR3 spans 13 residues. The chain has TRBV20-1 and TRBJ1-2; 7 bases line up with TRBD1. This clonotype was sampled from a woman older than 75 with acute or convalescent COVID-19. Sequencing used peripheral blood. The CDR3 region is CSASAPTGYGYTF. In DNA, the CDR3 is TGCAGTGCTAGTGCCCCGACAGGGTATGGCTACACCTTC.